The present T cell receptor beta chain was sequenced within a study of T cells in Graves' hyperthyroidism and ophthalmopathy. The CDR3 regions of TCR beta were amplified from RNA transcripts. RT-PCR in the first round (using the HTBI primer set) targeted the TCR CDR3. Each CDR3 protein is one row after TCRdb ran MiXCR on the multiplex PCR reads. The sample shows approximately 640,000 distinct CDR3 sequences, under 20% of them seen only once. Findings and limits, study-wide: A model of 13 V-J pairs discriminated ophthalmopathy from stable hyperthyroidism.

This clonotype was detected many times. Antigen specificity is unknown. Patients counted as stable if ophthalmopathy did not develop within 18 months. Hyperthyroidism, newly diagnosed and lasting under 2 months, affected patients aged 18 to 65. Trimming took off 1 base at V and 6 bases at J, with 7 bases between the two ends. The germline V gene has CDR1 LGHNT and CDR2 FRNRAP. The CDR3 has 13 residues. The chain combines TRBV12-5 with TRBJ1-5; no definite D call. The TCR was taken from a young woman with Graves' hyperthyroidism. Sequencing was performed on blood. CDR3 residues: CASGLGLSQPQHF. Written as DNA, the CDR3 is TGTGCTAGTGGTTTGGGGTTGAGTCAGCCCCAGCATTTT.